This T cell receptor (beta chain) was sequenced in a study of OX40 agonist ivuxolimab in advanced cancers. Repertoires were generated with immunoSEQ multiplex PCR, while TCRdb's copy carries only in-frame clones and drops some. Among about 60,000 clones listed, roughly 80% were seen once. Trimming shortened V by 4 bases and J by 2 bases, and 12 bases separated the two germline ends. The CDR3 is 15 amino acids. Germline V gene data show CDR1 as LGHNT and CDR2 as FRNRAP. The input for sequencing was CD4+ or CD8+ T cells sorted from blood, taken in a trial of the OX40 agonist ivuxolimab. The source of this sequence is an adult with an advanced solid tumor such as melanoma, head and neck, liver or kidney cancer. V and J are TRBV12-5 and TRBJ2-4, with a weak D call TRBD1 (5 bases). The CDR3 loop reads CASGSHRGTKNIQYF. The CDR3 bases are TGTGCTAGTGGTTCCCATAGGGGAACCAAAAACATTCAGTACTTC.